This T cell receptor (beta chain) was observed in a study of T cell responses to AZD1222 COVID-19 vaccine. Using immunoSEQ multiplex PCR, the repertoire was profiled, and TCRdb retains in-frame clones only, with some absent. The sample yields 89,000 or so clones, approximately 88% seen once. Findings and caveats of the study: Clonal diversity was possibly underestimated; the donors were predominantly white British and more often female.

Germline loops: CDR1 MNHEY, CDR2 SVGAGI. V gave up 2 bases and J gave up 0 bases, with 7 bases separating them. This CDR3 has 15 residues. A remark on this clone: Antigen unknown. The same CDR3 is also encoded by other DNA sequences in this sample.

This sequence was found in an adult in good health. V gene TRBV6-5 combines with J gene TRBJ2-2; tentatively, D is TRBD2 (6 bases). Sequenced here: peripheral blood, sampled on day 0 of AZD1222 vaccination. The CDR3: CASSYGLPNTGELFF. CDR3 coding DNA: TGTGCCAGCAGTTACGGACTACCGAACACCGGGGAGCTGTTTTTT.